These T cell receptor beta chains were read from a single sample in a study of T cells after yellow fever vaccination. Each CDR3 protein is one row after TCRdb ran MiXCR on the 5' RACE reads. Of roughly 99,000 distinct CDR3 sequences listed, 4.5% to 6% are singletons. The source material was CD8+ T cells sorted from PBMCs, sampled 10 days after the yellow fever booster vaccination. The receptors originated from a man aged 18 to 35 who received the YFV17D yellow fever vaccine. CDR3s include the opening cysteine and the closing phenylalanine or tryptophan. The D gene is left open where the match is weak. Size tells how often a clone was seen (once, few, many) or the class of an expanded clone, and some rows leave it out.

d_gene	abundance	v_gene	j_gene	CDR3nt	CDR3aa
-	-	TRBV6-1	TRBJ1-5	TGTGCCAGCAGTGAAAGGGAGGAGGGGCTCCAGCCCCAGCATTTT	CASSEREEGLQPQHF
-	-	TRBV6-5	TRBJ1-1	TGTGCCAGCAGTGCCGTGAACACTGAAGCTTTCTTT	CASSAVNTEAFF
TRBD2	-	TRBV7-6	TRBJ2-7	TGTGCCAGCAGCTTGGCCACTAGCGGGGGGGCCTACGAGCAGTACTTC	CASSLATSGGAYEQYF
TRBD2	few	TRBV20-1	TRBJ2-3	TGCAGTGCTAGCGGACTAGCGGGGATCACAGATACGCAGTATTTT	CSASGLAGITDTQYF
TRBD1	few	TRBV6-5	TRBJ1-1	TGTGCCAGCAGTTACGGGACAGGGGAAAACACTGAAGCTTTCTTT	CASSYGTGENTEAFF
TRBD2	few	TRBV7-2	TRBJ2-2	TGTGCCAGCAGCTTAGCTGCGGGGGGGCCCACCGGGGAGCTGTTTTTT	CASSLAAGGPTGELFF
TRBD2	many	TRBV5-1	TRBJ2-7	TGCGCCAGCAGCTTGGGGACTAGCGGGTACGAGCAGTACTTC	CASSLGTSGYEQYF
-	-	TRBV7-2	TRBJ2-2	TGTGCCAGCAGCTTAGTGTCCGGCGCGGAGCTGTTTTTT	CASSLVSGAELFF
-	-	TRBV6-1	TRBJ1-1	TGTGCCAGCAGTGAGGGGTGGGGCACTGAAGCTTTCTTT	CASSEGWGTEAFF
TRBD1	-	TRBV3-1	TRBJ1-2	TGTGCCAGCAGCCCCCAGGGGGTTTGGGCCTATGGCTACACCTTC	CASSPQGVWAYGYTF
-	few	TRBV29-1	TRBJ2-3	TGCAGTGCGGGTTTCCCTAGCACAGATACGCAGTATTTT	CSAGFPSTDTQYF
TRBD1	many	TRBV6-5	TRBJ2-5	TGTGCCAGCAGTTACAGACAGGGGCGGGAGACCCAGTACTTC	CASSYRQGRETQYF
-	-	TRBV6-4	TRBJ2-6	TGTGCCAGCAGTAACGCGGTGTCAGGGGCCAACGTCCTGACTTTC	CASSNAVSGANVLTF
TRBD1	-	TRBV20-1	TRBJ1-2	TGCAGTGCTAGAGATCCGGACAGGGCCTTTATTGGCTACACCTTC	CSARDPDRAFIGYTF
-	-	TRBV7-2	TRBJ2-5	TGTGCCAGCAGCCCTGGGGGGGGGCTGGAGACCCAGTACTTC	CASSPGGGLETQYF
TRBD1	few	TRBV4-3	TRBJ2-1	TGCGCCAGCAGCCAAAAAGGGCAGGGGGCTGAGGAGCAGTTCTTC	CASSQKGQGAEEQFF
TRBD2	few	TRBV12-3/TRBV12-4	TRBJ2-5	TGTGCCAGCAGCGCTAGGACTAGTAATCAAGAGACCCAGTACTTC	CASSARTSNQETQYF
-	few	TRBV2	TRBJ2-1	TGTGCCAGAGGAGGGGGGGAGGCTGAGCAGTTCTTC	CARGGGEAEQFF
-	few	TRBV7-3	TRBJ1-6	TGTGCCAGCAGCTCCGACGCTGGAAATTCACCCCTCCACTTT	CASSSDAGNSPLHF
TRBD2	many	TRBV13	TRBJ2-7	TGCGCCAGCAGCTTGGGAGGGTCCGAGCAGTACTTC	CASSLGGSEQYF
-	many	TRBV4-1	TRBJ1-1	TGCGCCAGCAGCCAAGATCAAGTTAACACTGAAGCTTTCTTT	CASSQDQVNTEAFF
-	-	TRBV10-3	TRBJ2-1	TGTGCCATCAGTGTCGGGGGTATATCCTACAATGAGCAGTTCTTC	CAISVGGISYNEQFF
-	few	TRBV6-2/TRBV6-3	TRBJ1-1	TGTGCCAGCAGTTACCGTCGCAGGGACTTGCCTGAAGCTTTCTTT	CASSYRRRDLPEAFF
-	once	TRBV6-6	TRBJ1-2	TGTGCCAGCAGTTACCCCTTGGGGGCTTGGGGCTACACCTTC	CASSYPLGAWGYTF
-	-	TRBV6-5	TRBJ1-2	TGTGCCAGCAGACCCCGGGGACTGATGAACTATGGCTACACCTTC	CASRPRGLMNYGYTF
TRBD1	-	TRBV14	TRBJ1-5	TGTGCCAGCAGCCCAAAAGGGATGCTTGACAGGGGGCTCCGGAGCAATCAGCCCCAGCATTTT	CASSPKGMLDRGLRSNQPQHF
-	few	TRBV20-1	TRBJ2-2	TGCAGTGCTAGAGAGAGGGGGAATTATATCGGGGAGCTGTTTTTT	CSARERGNYIGELFF
-	few	TRBV3-1	TRBJ2-3	TGTGCCAGCAGCCTGGGCTTAGCCGGTAGCACAGATACGCAGTATTTT	CASSLGLAGSTDTQYF
-	few	TRBV4-3	TRBJ2-3	TGCGCCAGCAGCCAAGAGGCTGGGTATAGCACAGATACGCAGTATTTT	CASSQEAGYSTDTQYF
TRBD2	many	TRBV6-2/TRBV6-3	TRBJ2-2	TGTGCCAGCAGCCCTAGACTAGCTATCGGGGAGCTGTTTTTT	CASSPRLAIGELFF
TRBD1	many	TRBV24-1	TRBJ2-2	TGTGCCACCCGATCGACAGGGGGAACCGGGGAGCTGTTTTTT	CATRSTGGTGELFF
TRBD2	many	TRBV4-3	TRBJ2-1	TGCGCCAGCAGCCAAGATTTGATGGCTAGCGGGGGGCGGGGGAATGAGCAGTTCTTC	CASSQDLMASGGRGNEQFF
TRBD1	-	TRBV9	TRBJ1-2	TGTGCCAGCAGCTTCGAAGGGGGCGGCTACACCTTC	CASSFEGGGYTF
-	-	TRBV11-2	TRBJ1-5	TGTGCCAGCAGCTTAGCGGACGGAGGGTATCAGCCCCAGCATTTT	CASSLADGGYQPQHF
-	few	TRBV6-2/TRBV6-3	TRBJ1-1	TGTGCCAGCAGTTACCCCCCGGACGGACTGAACACTGAAGCTTTCTTT	CASSYPPDGLNTEAFF
-	-	TRBV7-9	TRBJ1-1	TGTGCCAGCAGCTTAGTTCGCAGAGAAGCTTTCTTT	CASSLVRREAFF
-	-	TRBV9	TRBJ2-3	TGTGCCAGCAGCGATGAGGGTTTGACAGATACGCAGTATTTT	CASSDEGLTDTQYF
-	few	TRBV9	TRBJ1-5	TGTGCCAGCAGCGTAACGAGCAATCAGCCCCAGCATTTT	CASSVTSNQPQHF
-	-	TRBV7-9	TRBJ1-2	TGTGCCAGCAGCCCGGAGGGGTCTGGCTATGGCTACACCTTC	CASSPEGSGYGYTF
-	few	TRBV13	TRBJ1-2	TGTGCCAGCAGCTTAGGCGGACGTGGCTACACCTTC	CASSLGGRGYTF
TRBD1	-	TRBV6-1	TRBJ1-6	TGTGCCAGCAGTGAACGACAGGGAGTCGGTATTTCACCCCTCCACTTT	CASSERQGVGISPLHF
-	few	TRBV7-9	TRBJ2-5	TGTGCCAGCAGCCCCTATACCTTTATCCAAGAGACCCAGTACTTC	CASSPYTFIQETQYF
TRBD1	-	TRBV7-2	TRBJ1-5	TGTGCCAGCAGCGTTCGGGACAGGGTAGGTCAGCCCCAGCATTTT	CASSVRDRVGQPQHF
-	-	TRBV6-5	TRBJ1-1	TGTGCCAGCAGTTACTCGAACCTCAACACTGAAGCTTTCTTT	CASSYSNLNTEAFF
-	many	TRBV2	TRBJ2-7	TGTGCCAGCACCCCGGCCTACGAGCAGTACTTC	CASTPAYEQYF